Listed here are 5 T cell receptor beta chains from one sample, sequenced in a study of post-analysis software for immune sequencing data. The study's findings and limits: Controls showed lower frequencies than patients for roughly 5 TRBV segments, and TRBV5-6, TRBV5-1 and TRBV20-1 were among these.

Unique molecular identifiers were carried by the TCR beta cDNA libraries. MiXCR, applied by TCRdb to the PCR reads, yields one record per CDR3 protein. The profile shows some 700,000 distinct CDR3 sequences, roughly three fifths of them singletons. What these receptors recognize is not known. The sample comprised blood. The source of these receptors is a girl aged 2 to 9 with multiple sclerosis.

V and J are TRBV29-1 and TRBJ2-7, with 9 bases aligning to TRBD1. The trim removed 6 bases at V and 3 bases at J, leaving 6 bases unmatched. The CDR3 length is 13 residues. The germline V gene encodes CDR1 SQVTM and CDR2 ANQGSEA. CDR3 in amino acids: CSVPGQGIYEQYF. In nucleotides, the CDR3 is TGCAGCGTCCCGGGACAGGGCATCTACGAGCAGTACTTC.

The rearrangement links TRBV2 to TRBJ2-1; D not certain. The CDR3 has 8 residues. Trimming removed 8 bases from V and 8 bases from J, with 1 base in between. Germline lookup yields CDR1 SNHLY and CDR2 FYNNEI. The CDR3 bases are TGTGCCAGCCATGAGCAGTTCTTC. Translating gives CASHEQFF.

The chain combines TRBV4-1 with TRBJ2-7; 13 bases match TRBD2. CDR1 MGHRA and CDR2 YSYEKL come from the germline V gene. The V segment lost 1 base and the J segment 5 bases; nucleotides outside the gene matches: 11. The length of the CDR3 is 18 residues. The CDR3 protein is CASSQGIRTSGSNHEQYF. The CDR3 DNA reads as TGCGCCAGCAGCCAAGGAATCAGGACTAGCGGGAGTAACCACGAGCAGTACTTC.

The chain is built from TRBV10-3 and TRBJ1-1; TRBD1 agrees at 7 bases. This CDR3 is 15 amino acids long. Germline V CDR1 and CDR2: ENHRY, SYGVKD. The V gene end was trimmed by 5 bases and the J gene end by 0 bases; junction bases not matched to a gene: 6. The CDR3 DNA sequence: TGTGCCATCAGTTCCTGGGGGACAGTGAACACTGAAGCTTTCTTT. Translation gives CAISSWGTVNTEAFF.

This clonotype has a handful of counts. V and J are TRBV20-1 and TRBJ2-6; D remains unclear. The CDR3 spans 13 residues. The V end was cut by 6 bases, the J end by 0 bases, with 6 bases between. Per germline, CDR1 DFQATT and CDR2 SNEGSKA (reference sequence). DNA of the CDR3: TGCAGTGCCATCTACTCTGGGGCCAACGTCCTGACTTTC. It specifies CSAIYSGANVLTF.